Below, 18 T cell receptor beta chains from the same sample are listed, as sequenced in a study of blood T cell repertoires in COVID-19. Clones were read by immunoSEQ multiplex PCR, and TCRdb kept only the in-frame ones, dropping some. The table lists about 110,000 clones, less than 85% of them singletons. The sequenced sample was peripheral blood. Receptors originate from a human donor in a cohort sampled during active or convalescent COVID-19.

This sequence joins TRBV28 and TRBJ1-6; no clear D. The CDR3 runs 17 residues. V dropped 4 bases and J dropped 7 bases, with 20 bases sitting between them. The germline CDR1 and CDR2 sequences are MDHEN and SYDVKM. CDR3 region: CASSSTGASGRNSPLHF. The DNA of the CDR3 is TGTGCCAGCAGTTCAACCGGCGCGAGCGGACGGAATTCACCCCTCCACTTT.

For the CDR3, the DNA is TGTGCCAGCAGCTTAGTCAGGAACACTGAAGCTTTCTTT. Its protein product is CASSLVRNTEAFF. This chain uses TRBV11-2 with TRBJ1-1, with D unresolved. CDR1 is SGHAT and CDR2 is FQNNGV in the germline V gene. The CDR3 has 13 amino acids. Trimming took off 1 base at V and 1 base at J, with 4 bases between the two ends.

This chain uses TRBV5-6 with TRBJ2-3, with a tentative D call TRBD2 (5 bases). V was shortened by 3 bases and J by 3 bases, with 8 bases between the two germline ends. This CDR3 has 13 amino acids. Germline CDR1 and CDR2: SGHDT and YYEEEE. This chain's CDR3 is CASSWESTDTQYF. The CDR3, as DNA: TGTGCCAGCAGCTGGGAGAGTACAGATACGCAGTATTTT.

The chain recombines TRBV27 with TRBJ2-6; TRBD1 agrees at 9 bases. The J segment lost 0 bases and the V segment lost 3 bases, leaving 3 bases of the junction unmatched. Germline V lookup: CDR1 MNHEY, CDR2 SMNVEV (reference sequence). CDR3 length: 17 residues. This CDR3 is CASSLRGQGSGANVLTF. Here the CDR3 DNA reads TGTGCCAGCAGTTTGAGGGGACAGGGCTCTGGGGCCAACGTCCTGACTTTC.

The CDR3 bases are TGTGCCAGCAGCTTAGTAGCGGGAGTAGGAGAGACCCAGTACTTC. It codes for CASSLVAGVGETQYF. The genes are TRBV7-2 and TRBJ2-5; 9 bases match TRBD2. This CDR3 contains 15 residues. Germline V CDR1 and CDR2: SGHTA, FQGNSA. The ends lost 1 base at V and 4 bases at J; junction bases unmatched: 4.

This clone showed up just a few times. The J gene is TRBJ1-2, the V gene TRBV5-1; maybe TRBD1 (5 bases). The CDR3 totals 13 residues. Looked up from germline, CDR1 is SGHRS and CDR2 is YFSETQ. Trimming cost V 0 bases and J 4 bases, with 7 bases left between them. The CDR3 loop is CASSLGQIYGYTF. The CDR3 DNA reads TGCGCCAGCAGCTTGGGACAGATCTATGGCTACACCTTC. The full variable domain, in which reference TRBV5-1 and TRBJ1-2 provide the parts outside the CDR3, is KAGVTQTPRYLIKTRGQQVTLSCSPISGHRSVSWYQQTPGQGLQFLFEYFSETQRNKGNFPGRFSGRQFSNSRSEMNVSTLELGDSALYLCASSLGQIYGYTFGSGTRLTVV.

The V call is TRBV4-1, the J call TRBJ2-3; 11 bases align to TRBD2. Per germline, CDR1 MGHRA and CDR2 YSYEKL. CDR3 length: 16 residues. With V trimmed by 3 bases and J by 2 bases, 4 bases remained unmatched. This CDR3 is CASSHGLAGSTDTQYF. In DNA form, the CDR3 reads TGCGCCAGCAGCCACGGACTAGCGGGTTCCACAGATACGCAGTATTTT.

The chain couples TRBV29-1 to TRBJ1-2; D is undetermined. V lost 6 bases and J 8 bases, leaving 13 bases between the germline ends. Per germline, CDR1 SQVTM and CDR2 ANQGSEA. The CDR3 spans 11 residues. The DNA of the CDR3 is TGCAGCGTCCCCGGTGGAGGGGGCTACACCTTC. Protein: CSVPGGGGYTF.

CDR3: CASSSGASWEQYF. The CDR3 DNA is TGCGCCAGCAGCTCTGGGGCATCCTGGGAGCAGTACTTC. V usage is TRBV5-1 and J usage is TRBJ2-7; the D gene is possibly TRBD1 (5 bases). Germline lookup yields CDR1 SGHRS and CDR2 YFSETQ. This CDR3 spans 13 amino acids. V lost 3 bases and J 7 bases, leaving 14 bases between the germline ends.

Here the CDR3 reads CASSRQSTNEKLFF. CDR3 nucleotide sequence: TGTGCCAGCTCACGACAGTCAACTAATGAAAAACTGTTTTTT. The chain employs TRBV18 and TRBJ1-4; possibly TRBD1 for D (5 bases). Trimming removed 4 bases at V and 0 bases at J, with 6 bases between. The CDR3 runs 14 residues. Germline values: CDR1 KGHSH, CDR2 LQKENI.

The chain is built from TRBV6-2 or TRBV6-3 and TRBJ2-4; a possible D gene is TRBD1 (6 bases). Germline-derived CDR1 and CDR2 are MNHEY and SVGEGT. The CDR3 has 12 amino acids. V shed 5 bases and J shed 8 bases, with 10 bases lying between them. For the CDR3, the DNA is TGTGCCAGCAGTCCACAGGGTTACATTCAGTACTTC. Translating it yields CASSPQGYIQYF.

The chain has TRBV28 and TRBJ1-2; D is possibly TRBD1 (6 bases). The germline V gene encodes CDR1 MDHEN and CDR2 SYDVKM. Trimming shortened V by 0 bases and J by 1 base, and 9 bases separated the two germline ends. This CDR3 comprises 15 residues. CDR3 coding DNA: TGTGCCAGCAGTTTATGGGTAGGGGGTAACTATGGCTACACCTTC. Protein product: CASSLWVGGNYGYTF.

The chain links TRBV29-1 to TRBJ2-1; 8 bases are a match to TRBD1. V shed 1 base, J shed 0 bases, and the junction held 8 bases outside the gene matches. Germline CDR1 SQVTM, CDR2 ANQGSEA. The CDR3 is 17 residues long. In nucleotides, the CDR3 is TGCAGCGTTGAAGTTTGGACAGGGAGAAGCTCCTACAATGAGCAGTTCTTC. This sequence encodes CSVEVWTGRSSYNEQFF.

This chain joins TRBV19 and TRBJ1-5; 8 nucleotides align to TRBD1. The V segment lost 7 bases and the J segment 5 bases; nucleotides outside the gene matches: 10. This CDR3 comprises 15 residues. Germline V gene data show CDR1 as LNHDA and CDR2 as SQIVND (reference sequence). Written as DNA, the CDR3 is TGTGCCAGTACCCGAGACAGGGGATGGGATCAGCCCCAGCATTTT. Translation gives CASTRDRGWDQPQHF.

The chain recombines TRBV19 with TRBJ2-1; 15 bases align to TRBD2. V was pared by 10 bases and J by 9 bases, with 7 bases of the junction left unmatched. The CDR3 runs 14 residues. CDR1 is LNHDA and CDR2 is SQIVND in the germline V gene (reference sequence). The CDR3 is CATRTSGGGAEQFF. CDR3 DNA sequence: TGTGCCACCCGGACTAGCGGGGGGGGTGCTGAGCAGTTCTTC.

This sequence joins TRBV4-3 and TRBJ2-1; D is possibly TRBD2 (6 bases). Per germline, CDR1 LGHNA and CDR2 YSLEER. This CDR3 comprises 15 residues. V lost 1 base and J 5 bases, leaving 12 bases between the germline ends. The CDR3 DNA is TGCGCCAGCAGCCAAGGGGCGGGGAGGAACAATGAGCAGTTCTTC. Encoded protein: CASSQGAGRNNEQFF.

This sequence joins TRBV10-1 and TRBJ2-3, with a possible D match to TRBD2 (5 bases). Germline assignment: CDR1 WNHNN and CDR2 SYGVQD (reference sequence). The V and J ends lost 5 bases and 2 bases respectively, with 20 bases between them. The CDR3 loop spans 17 amino acids. In DNA, the CDR3 is TGCGCCAGCAGTAGCGGAATCCTCAAGATGAACACAGATACGCAGTATTTT. It encodes CASSSGILKMNTDTQYF.

This clone showed up just once. The V and J genes are TRBV2 and TRBJ1-3; D is unresolved. The CDR3 is 14 residues long. V gave up 7 bases and J gave up 0 bases, with 10 bases separating them. Germline values: CDR1 SNHLY, CDR2 FYNNEI. CDR3 loop: CASKDGSSGNTIYF. CDR3 DNA: TGTGCCAGCAAAGACGGGAGCTCTGGAAACACCATATATTTT. The entire variable domain, with the rest obtained from reference TRBV2 and TRBJ1-3, is as follows: EPEVTQTPSHQVTQMGQEVILRCVPISNHLYFYWYRQILGQKVEFLVSFYNNEISEKSEIFDDQFSVERPDGSNFTLKIRSTKLEDSAMYFCASKDGSSGNTIYFGEGSWLTVV.